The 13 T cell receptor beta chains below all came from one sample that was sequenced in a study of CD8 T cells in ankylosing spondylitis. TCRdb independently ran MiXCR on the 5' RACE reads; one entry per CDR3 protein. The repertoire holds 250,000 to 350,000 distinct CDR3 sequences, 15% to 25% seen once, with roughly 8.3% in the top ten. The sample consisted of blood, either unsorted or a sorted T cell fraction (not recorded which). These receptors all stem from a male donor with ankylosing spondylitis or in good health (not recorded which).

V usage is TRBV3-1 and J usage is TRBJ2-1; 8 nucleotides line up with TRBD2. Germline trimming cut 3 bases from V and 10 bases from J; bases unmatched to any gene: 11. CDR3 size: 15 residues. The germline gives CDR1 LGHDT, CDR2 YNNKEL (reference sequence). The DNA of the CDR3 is TGTGCCAGCAGCCAGGGGCGGGGGGCCCTGTCGGAGCAGTTCTTC. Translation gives CASSQGRGALSEQFF.

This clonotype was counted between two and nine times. CDR3 DNA: TGCGCCAGCAGGTTAACAGGGGGCGCCGACGGGGAGCTGTTTTTT. It is translated as CASRLTGGADGELFF. V is TRBV5-1 and J is TRBJ2-2, with 9 nucleotides matching TRBD1. Germline V gene data show CDR1 as SGHRS and CDR2 as YFSETQ. This CDR3 is 15 amino acids long. With 5 bases clipped from V and 7 bases from J, the junction kept 9 bases outside the gene matches.

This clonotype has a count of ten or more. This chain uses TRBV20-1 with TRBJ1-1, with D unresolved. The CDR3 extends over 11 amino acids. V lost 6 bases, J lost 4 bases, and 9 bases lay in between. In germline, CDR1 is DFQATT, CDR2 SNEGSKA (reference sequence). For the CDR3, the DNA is TGCAGTGCCTACGGGAGCACTGAAGCTTTCTTT. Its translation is CSAYGSTEAFF.

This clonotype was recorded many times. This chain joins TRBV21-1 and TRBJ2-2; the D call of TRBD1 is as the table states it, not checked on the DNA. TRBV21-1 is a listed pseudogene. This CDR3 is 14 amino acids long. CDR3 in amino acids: CASSNPLYTGELFF. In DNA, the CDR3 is TGTGCCAGCAGCAACCCCCTGTACACCGGGGAGCTGTTTTTT.

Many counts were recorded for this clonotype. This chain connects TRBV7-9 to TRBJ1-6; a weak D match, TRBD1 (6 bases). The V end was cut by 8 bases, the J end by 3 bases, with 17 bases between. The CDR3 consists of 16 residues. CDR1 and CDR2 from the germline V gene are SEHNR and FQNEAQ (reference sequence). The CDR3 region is CASGPGQSYYNSPLHF. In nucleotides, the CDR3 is TGTGCCAGCGGACCTGGACAGAGTTACTATAATTCACCCCTCCACTTT.

The CDR3 DNA reads as TGTGCCAGCAGCAACCTTGGGACAGGGGAGACCCAGTACTTC. Translated: CASSNLGTGETQYF. This sequence joins TRBV9 and TRBJ2-5, with 9 bases lining up with TRBD1. This CDR3 is built from 14 residues. V lost 4 bases, J lost 5 bases, and 6 bases stayed unmatched. Germline V gives CDR1 SGDLS, CDR2 YYNGEE.

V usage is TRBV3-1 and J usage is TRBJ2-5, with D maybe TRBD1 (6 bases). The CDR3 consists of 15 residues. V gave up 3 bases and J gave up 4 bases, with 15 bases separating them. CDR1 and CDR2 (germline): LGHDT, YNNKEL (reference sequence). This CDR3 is CASSQTPGRGETQYF. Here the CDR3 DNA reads TGTGCCAGCAGCCAGACCCCGGGCAGGGGAGAGACCCAGTACTTC.

CDR3 amino acids: CASSLDGGRGYGYTF. The CDR3 DNA reads TGTGCCAGCAGCTTAGATGGGGGAAGGGGCTATGGCTACACCTTC. This chain uses TRBV7-8 with TRBJ1-2, with D possibly matching TRBD1 (5 bases). Between the trimmed V and J ends, which lost 1 base and 4 bases, there was a span of 13 bases. The CDR3 is made up of 15 amino acids. Germline V CDR1 and CDR2: SGHVS, FQNEAQ.

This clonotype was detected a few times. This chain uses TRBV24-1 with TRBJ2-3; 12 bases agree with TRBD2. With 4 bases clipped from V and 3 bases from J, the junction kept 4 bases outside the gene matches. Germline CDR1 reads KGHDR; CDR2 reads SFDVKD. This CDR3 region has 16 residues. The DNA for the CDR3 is TGTGCCACCAGTGACCGGACTAGCGGGGATACAGATACGCAGTATTTT. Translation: CATSDRTSGDTDTQYF.

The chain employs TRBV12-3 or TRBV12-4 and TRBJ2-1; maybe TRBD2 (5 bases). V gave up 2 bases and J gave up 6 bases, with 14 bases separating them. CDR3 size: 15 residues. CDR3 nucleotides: TGTGCCAGCAGTTTATCGGCGGGCCTTATCAATGAGCAGTTCTTC. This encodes CASSLSAGLINEQFF.

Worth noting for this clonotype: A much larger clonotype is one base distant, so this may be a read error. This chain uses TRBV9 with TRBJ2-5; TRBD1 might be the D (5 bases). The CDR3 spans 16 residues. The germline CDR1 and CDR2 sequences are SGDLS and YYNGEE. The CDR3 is CANSVSIRADQETQYF. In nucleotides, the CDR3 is TGTGCCAACAGCGTTTCTATCAGGGCCGACCAAGAGACCCAGTACTTC.

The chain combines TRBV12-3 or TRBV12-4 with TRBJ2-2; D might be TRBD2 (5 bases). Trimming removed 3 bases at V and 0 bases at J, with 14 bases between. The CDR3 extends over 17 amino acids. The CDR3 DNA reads TGTGCCAGCAGTTTTCTTCCGCTAGCCTCGAACACCGGGGAGCTGTTTTTT. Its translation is CASSFLPLASNTGELFF.

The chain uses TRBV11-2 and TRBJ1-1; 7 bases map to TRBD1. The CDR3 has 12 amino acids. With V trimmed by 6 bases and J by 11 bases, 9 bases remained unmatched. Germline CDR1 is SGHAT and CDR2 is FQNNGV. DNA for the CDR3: TGTGCCAGCAGTCGACAGGGAGAGAAGGCTTTCTTT. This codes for CASSRQGEKAFF. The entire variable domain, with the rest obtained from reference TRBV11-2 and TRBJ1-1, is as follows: EAGVAQSPRYKIIEKRQSVAFWCNPISGHATLYWYQQILGQGPKLLIQFQNNGVVDDSQLPKDRFSAERLKGVDSTLKIQPAKLEDSAVYLCASSRQGEKAFFGQGTRLTVV.